This is a list of T cell receptor beta chains from one sample in a study of tumor-infiltrating lymphocytes in localized non-small cell lung cancer. Clones were read by immunoSEQ multiplex PCR, and TCRdb kept only the in-frame ones, dropping some. Found here are 7,000 to 9,500 clones, over 70% of them singletons; the top ten hold about 13%. The sample was uninvolved lung tissue not adjacent to the tumor. These receptors all come from a human donor with non-small cell lung cancer. Each CDR3 is given with its conserved first and last residue. D genes are given only for firm matches. Not all rows give a size; the values are once, few, many and, for expanded clones, a class.

>TRBD2|TRBJ2-1|TRBV5-1|NA
TGCGCCAGCAGCCTGGGGGCGGGAGGGAGGGGAAATGAGCAGTTCTTC
CASSLGAGGRGNEQFF
>NA|TRBJ2-3|TRBV6-4|NA
TGTGCCAGCAGTCGTGCGGGAAGCACAGATACGCAGTATTTT
CASSRAGSTDTQYF
>NA|TRBJ2-1|TRBV7-3|NA
TGTGCCAGCAGCTTAGGCGGGCAAAAAGTAGGGCAGTTCTTC
CASSLGGQKVGQFF
>NA|TRBJ2-6|TRBV5-6|NA
TGTGCCAGCAGCTTGTTTGCCGGGGCCAACGTCCTGACTTTC
CASSLFAGANVLTF
>TRBD1|TRBJ1-2|TRBV7-9|NA
TGTGCCAGCAGCACTACAGGGGGCGACTATGGCTACACCTTC
CASSTTGGDYGYTF
>NA|TRBJ1-2|TRBV25-1|NA
TGTGCCAGCAGTGAGTCACCTTACTATGGCTACACCTTC
CASSESPYYGYTF
>TRBD1|TRBJ1-5|TRBV6-1|NA
TGTGCCAGCAACCCGACAGGGTCAAATCAGCCCCAGCATTTT
CASNPTGSNQPQHF
>NA|TRBJ2-7|TRBV28|NA
TGTGCCAGCATCTATCAGGGTGGGGCCTACGAGCAGTACTTC
CASIYQGGAYEQYF
>NA|TRBJ2-7|TRBV4-2|NA
TGTGCCAGCAGCCAAGAGGAGATCGGGAACTACGAGCAGTACTTC
CASSQEEIGNYEQYF
>TRBD2|TRBJ2-7|TRBV25-1|NA
TGTGCCAGCAGGATGACTAGCTTAGGCTACGAGCAGTACTTC
CASRMTSLGYEQYF
>NA|TRBJ1-1|TRBV9|few
TGTGCCAGCAGCCCCACACAGGGGAACACTGAAGCTTTCTTT
CASSPTQGNTEAFF
>NA|TRBJ2-7|TRBV4-2|NA
TGTGCCAGCAGCCAAGCTCGCGGAGAGGCCTACGAGCAGTACTTC
CASSQARGEAYEQYF
>TRBD1|TRBJ2-2|TRBV4-2|few
TGTGCCAGCAGCCAACCCCCGGACAGGGCCTACACCGGGGAGCTGTTTTTT
CASSQPPDRAYTGELFF
>TRBD2|TRBJ2-1|TRBV27|NA
TGTGCCAGCAGTTCTAAACTAGCGGGAGCCCGCAATGAGCAGTTCTTC
CASSSKLAGARNEQFF
>NA|TRBJ1-2|TRBV2|once
TGTGCCAGCAGTGATCAGTTGACTAACTATGGCTACACCTTC
CASSDQLTNYGYTF
>NA|TRBJ1-1|TRBV7-2|NA
TGTGCCAGCACCGGGGGAGGAGGGCTCACTGAAGCTTTCTTT
CASTGGGGLTEAFF
>TRBD2|TRBJ2-7|TRBV6-6|large
TGTGCCAGCAGTTTGGGACTAGAAGGTTACGAGCAGTACTTC
CASSLGLEGYEQYF
>NA|TRBJ2-5|TRBV20-1|NA
TGCAGCGCTAGCCCGAAAGAGACCCAGTACTTC
CSASPKETQYF
>NA|TRBJ1-1|TRBV7-3|few
TGTGCCAGCAGCTCCGCAGGTGGCTCGAACACTGAAGCTTTCTTT
CASSSAGGSNTEAFF
>TRBD1|TRBJ1-4|TRBV11-2|NA
TGTGCCAGCAGCTTCCACAGGGGAGAAAAACTGTTTTTT
CASSFHRGEKLFF
>TRBD1|TRBJ2-7|TRBV7-8|once
TGTGCCAGCAGCCCCGAATCTACAGGGGCCTACGAGCAGTACTTC
CASSPESTGAYEQYF
>NA|TRBJ1-1|TRBV10-2|NA
TGCGCCAGCAGTGAGTCGCGCATCACTGAAGCTTTCTTT
CASSESRITEAFF
>TRBD1|TRBJ1-3|TRBV19|NA
TGTGCCAGTAGTATCCAGGGGGGATTTGCTGGAAACACCATATATTTT
CASSIQGGFAGNTIYF
>NA|TRBJ1-1|TRBV4-1|NA
TGCGCCAGCAGCCTGGGACGGTTGAACACTGAAGCTTTCTTT
CASSLGRLNTEAFF
>TRBD1|TRBJ2-5|TRBV2|NA
TGTGCCAGCAGGGCTCCAGGGGGATCTTTGCAAGAGACCCAGTACTTC
CASRAPGGSLQETQYF
>TRBD1|TRBJ1-6|TRBV5-1|NA
TGCGCCAGCAGCCCAGGGGTGGACAGGGGTTCTTCACCCCTCCACTTT
CASSPGVDRGSSPLHF